This is a list of T cell receptor beta chains from one sample in a study of response to subunit inactivated influenza vaccine. TCRdb recomputed calls from the RT-PCR reads with MiXCR, one row per CDR3 protein. The sample gives under 750,000 distinct CDR3 sequences, approximately 12% of which show up once; roughly a tenth is in the top ten. Sample: PBMCs from blood, taken on the day of vaccination. The receptors here all came from a man aged 50-60 years who received an inactivated influenza vaccine. CDR3s include the opening cysteine and the closing phenylalanine or tryptophan. The order of the fields is D gene, J gene, V gene, CDR3 length, clone size, CDR3 protein, CDR3 DNA. A D gene is named only where the DNA matches it firmly. Only some rows state a clone size, as once, few, many or a class for expanded clones.

>.|TRBJ1-5|TRBV20-1|16|few
CSAREVGSYSNQPQHF
TGCAGTGCTAGAGAAGTGGGGAGCTATAGCAATCAGCCCCAGCATTTT
>TRBD1|TRBJ1-5|TRBV6-1|17|.
CASSEYGRQGDNQPQHF
TGTGCCAGCAGTGAATATGGGAGGCAGGGGGACAATCAGCCCCAGCATTTT
>.|TRBJ1-2|TRBV10-3|16|many
CAISESWGQGGYGYTF
TGTGCCATCAGTGAGTCTTGGGGGCAGGGCGGCTATGGCTACACCTTC
>.|TRBJ2-7|TRBV20-1|13|.
CSAISPSSYEQYF
TGCAGTGCCATCTCGCCCAGCTCCTACGAGCAGTACTTC
>TRBD2|TRBJ2-5|TRBV10-3|16|.
CAISESYLTSVETQYF
TGTGCCATCAGTGAGTCGTATCTGACTAGCGTAGAGACCCAGTACTTC
>.|TRBJ1-2|TRBV9|13|few
CASSVDVGGGYTF
TGTGCCAGCAGCGTAGACGTGGGTGGCGGCTACACCTTC
>TRBD2|TRBJ2-7|TRBV4-3|18|few
CASSQDLISGFVSYEQYF
TGCGCCAGCAGCCAAGATCTGATTAGCGGGTTTGTCTCCTACGAGCAGTACTTC
>.|TRBJ2-1|TRBV14|14|few
CASSESLQALEQFF
TGTGCCAGCAGCGAAAGTTTACAGGCGTTAGAGCAGTTCTTC
>.|TRBJ2-1|TRBV10-3|18|.
CAISEIDRRGSSYNEQFF
TGTGCCATCAGTGAGATAGACAGGCGAGGATCGTCCTACAATGAGCAGTTCTTC
>.|TRBJ2-5|TRBV5-1|14|.
CASSSGTLQETQYF
TGCGCCAGCAGCTCCGGGACACTTCAAGAGACCCAGTACTTC
>TRBD1|TRBJ2-3|TRBV24-1|13|few
CATSGDRVDTQYF
TGTGCCACCAGTGGCGACAGGGTCGATACGCAGTATTTT
>.|TRBJ2-4|TRBV12-3/TRBV12-4|16|.
CASSLGLGIEKNIQYF
TGTGCCAGCAGTTTAGGTTTGGGGATTGAAAAAAACATTCAGTACTTC
>TRBD1|TRBJ1-1|TRBV29-1|14|few
CSVKNRGENTEAFF
TGCAGCGTGAAGAACAGGGGCGAGAACACTGAAGCTTTCTTT
>.|TRBJ2-7|TRBV9|14|few
CASSPSPFDAEQYF
TGTGCCAGCAGCCCTAGTCCATTTGATGCCGAGCAGTACTTC
>.|TRBJ2-1|TRBV29-1|14|.
CSVARQSSYNEQFF
TGCAGCGTTGCTCGACAGAGCTCCTACAATGAGCAGTTCTTC
>.|TRBJ2-7|TRBV7-9|17|.
CASSLGRYGGSSYEQYF
TGTGCCAGCAGCTTAGGGAGATATGGGGGGAGCTCCTACGAGCAGTACTTC
>.|TRBJ2-7|TRBV28|15|few
CASSFPRGYSYEQYF
TGTGCCAGCAGTTTCCCTAGGGGCTACTCCTACGAGCAGTACTTC
>.|TRBJ1-2|TRBV7-9|13|.
CASSFPGSGGYTF
TGTGCCAGCAGCTTTCCGGGGTCTGGTGGCTACACCTTC
>.|TRBJ2-2|TRBV24-1|14|few
CATSGTRDTGELFF
TGTGCCACCAGCGGGACGCGGGACACCGGGGAGCTGTTTTTT
>.|TRBJ2-7|TRBV5-1|16|once
CASSFGPGRNSYEQYF
TGCGCCAGCAGCTTTGGACCGGGACGGAATTCCTACGAGCAGTACTTC
>.|TRBJ2-7|TRBV28|14|few
CASSSSLPPYEQYF
TGTGCCAGCAGTTCGTCGCTGCCCCCCTACGAGCAGTACTTC
>.|TRBJ1-6|TRBV12-3/TRBV12-4|12|few
CASSLSDSPLHF
TGTGCCAGCAGCCTCTCGGATTCACCCCTCCACTTT